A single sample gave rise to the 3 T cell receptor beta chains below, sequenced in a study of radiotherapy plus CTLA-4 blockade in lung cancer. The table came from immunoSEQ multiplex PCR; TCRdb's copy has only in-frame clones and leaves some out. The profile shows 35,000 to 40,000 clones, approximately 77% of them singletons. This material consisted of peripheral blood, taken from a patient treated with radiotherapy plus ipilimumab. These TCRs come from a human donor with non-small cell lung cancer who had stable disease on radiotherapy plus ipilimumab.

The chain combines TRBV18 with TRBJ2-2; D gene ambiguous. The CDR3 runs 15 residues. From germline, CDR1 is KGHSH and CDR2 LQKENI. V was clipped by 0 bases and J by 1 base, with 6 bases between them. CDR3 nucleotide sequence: TGTGCCAGCTCACCACCGGCAGGGAACACCGGGGAGCTGTTTTTT. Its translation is CASSPPAGNTGELFF.

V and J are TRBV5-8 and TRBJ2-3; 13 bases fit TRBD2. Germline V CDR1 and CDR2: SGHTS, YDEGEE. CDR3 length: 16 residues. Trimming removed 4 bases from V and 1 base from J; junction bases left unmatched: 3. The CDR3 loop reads CASSGTSGKGTDTQYF. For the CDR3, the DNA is TGTGCCAGCAGCGGGACTAGCGGGAAGGGCACAGATACGCAGTATTTT.

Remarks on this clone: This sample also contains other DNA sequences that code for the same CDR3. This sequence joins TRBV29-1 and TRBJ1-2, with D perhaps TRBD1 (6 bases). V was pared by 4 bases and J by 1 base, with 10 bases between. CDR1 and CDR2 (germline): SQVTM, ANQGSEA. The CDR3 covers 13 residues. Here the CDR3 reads CSVGQGLNYGYTF. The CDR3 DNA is TGCAGCGTTGGGCAGGGGCTTAACTATGGCTACACCTTC.